This T cell receptor beta chain was identified in a study of blood T cell repertoires in COVID-19. Study processing details: For nucleated cells, counts were estimated from reference gene primer amplification. Sequencing was performed with immunoSEQ multiplex PCR; in TCRdb, only in-frame clones are kept and a portion is missing. V and J calls and clone size are given by that table; D and trimming were obtained from the DNA. The sample has around 290,000 clones; 80% to 95% are singletons. The cohort comprised adults aged about 18 to 90 years residing in some 24 US areas. J was trimmed by 4 bases and V by 4 bases; bases with no gene match: 1. Germline V lookup: CDR1 MNHEY, CDR2 SVGEGT. This CDR3 comprises 14 residues.

The clonotype originates from a young woman who had recovered from COVID-19. V is TRBV6-2 or TRBV6-3 and J is TRBJ2-5, with 12 positions matching TRBD1. Source material: PBMCs or T cells enriched from blood (not recorded which). CDR3 region: CASSWDRGRETQYF. DNA for the CDR3: TGTGCCAGCAGTTGGGACAGGGGGCGAGAGACCCAGTACTTC.